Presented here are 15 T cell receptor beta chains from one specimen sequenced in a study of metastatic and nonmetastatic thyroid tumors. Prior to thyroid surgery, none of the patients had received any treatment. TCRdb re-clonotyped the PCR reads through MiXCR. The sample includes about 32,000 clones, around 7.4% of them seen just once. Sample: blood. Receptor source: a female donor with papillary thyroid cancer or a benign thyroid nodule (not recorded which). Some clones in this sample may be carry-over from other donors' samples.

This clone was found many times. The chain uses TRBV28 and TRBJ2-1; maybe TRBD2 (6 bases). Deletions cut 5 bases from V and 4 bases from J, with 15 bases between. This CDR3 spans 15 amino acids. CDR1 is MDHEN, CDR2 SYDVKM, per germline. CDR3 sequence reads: CASSVGGPKYNEQFF. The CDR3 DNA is TGTGCCAGCAGTGTAGGAGGGCCAAAGTACAATGAGCAGTTCTTC.

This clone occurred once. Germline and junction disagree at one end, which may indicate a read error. CDR3 loop: CASSSGPLSKETQHF. CDR3 in DNA: TGTGCCAGCAGCTCAGGACCCCTTTCTAAAGAGACCCAGCACTTC. This chain links TRBV5-4 with TRBJ2-5; D is ambiguous. Per germline, CDR1 SGHNT and CDR2 YYREEE (reference sequence). CDR3 length: 15 residues.

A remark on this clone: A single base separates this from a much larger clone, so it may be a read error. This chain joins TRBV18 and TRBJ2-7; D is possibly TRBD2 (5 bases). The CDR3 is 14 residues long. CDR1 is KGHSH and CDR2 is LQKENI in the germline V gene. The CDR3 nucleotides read TGTGCCAGCTTTACAACTAGAAATTTGAGCGAGCATTACTTC. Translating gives CASFTTRNLSEHYF. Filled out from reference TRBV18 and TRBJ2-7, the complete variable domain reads NAGVMQNPRHLVRRRGQEARLRCSPMKGHSHVYWYRQLPEEGLKFMVYLQKENIIDESGMPKERFSAEFPKEGPSILRIQQVVRGDSAAYFCASFTTRNLSEHYFGPGTRLTVT.

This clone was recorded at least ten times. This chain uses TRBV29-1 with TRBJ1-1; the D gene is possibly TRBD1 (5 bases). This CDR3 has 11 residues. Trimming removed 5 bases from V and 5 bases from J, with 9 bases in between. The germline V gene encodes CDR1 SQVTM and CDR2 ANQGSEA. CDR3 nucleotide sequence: TGCAGCGTTATTAGGGGTACTGAAGCTTTCTTT. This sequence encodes CSVIRGTEAFF.

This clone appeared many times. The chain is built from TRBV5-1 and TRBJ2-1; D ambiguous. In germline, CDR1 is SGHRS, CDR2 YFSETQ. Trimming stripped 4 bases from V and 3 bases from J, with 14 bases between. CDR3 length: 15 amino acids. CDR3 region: CASSMTTKLYNEQFF. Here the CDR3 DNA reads TGCGCCAGCAGCATGACCACCAAACTCTACAATGAGCAGTTCTTC. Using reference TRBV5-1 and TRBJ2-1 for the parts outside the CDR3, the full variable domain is KAGVTQTPRYLIKTRGQQVTLSCSPISGHRSVSWYQQTPGQGLQFLFEYFSETQRNKGNFPGRFSGRQFSNSRSEMNVSTLELGDSALYLCASSMTTKLYNEQFFGPGTRLTVL.

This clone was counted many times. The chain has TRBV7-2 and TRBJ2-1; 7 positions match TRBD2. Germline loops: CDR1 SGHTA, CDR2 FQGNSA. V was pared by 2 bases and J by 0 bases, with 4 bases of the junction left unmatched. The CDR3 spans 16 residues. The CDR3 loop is CASSLTSGTSYNEQFF. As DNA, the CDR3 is TGTGCCAGCAGCTTAACCAGCGGGACCTCCTACAATGAGCAGTTCTTC. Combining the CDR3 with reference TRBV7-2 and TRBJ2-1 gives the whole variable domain GAGVSQSPSNKVTEKGKDVELRCDPISGHTALYWYRQSLGQGLEFLIYFQGNSAPDKSGLPSDRFSAERTGGSVSTLTIQRTQQEDSAVYLCASSLTSGTSYNEQFFGPGTRLTVL.

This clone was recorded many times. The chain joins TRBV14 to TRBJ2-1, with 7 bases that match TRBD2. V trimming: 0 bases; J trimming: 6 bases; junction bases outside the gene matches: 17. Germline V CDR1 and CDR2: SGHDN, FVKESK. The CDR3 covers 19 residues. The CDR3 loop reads CASSQEGRLAAPPGNEQFF. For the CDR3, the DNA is TGTGCCAGCAGCCAAGAGGGTAGGCTAGCGGCCCCTCCGGGCAATGAGCAGTTCTTC.

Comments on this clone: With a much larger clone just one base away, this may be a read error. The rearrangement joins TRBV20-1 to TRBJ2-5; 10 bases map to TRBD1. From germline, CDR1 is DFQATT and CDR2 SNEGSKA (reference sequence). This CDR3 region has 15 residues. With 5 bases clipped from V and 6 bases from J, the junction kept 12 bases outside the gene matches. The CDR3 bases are TGCAGTGCTCAAGAACGGGACAGGGGAGTGAAGACCCAGTACTTC. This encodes CSAQERDRGVKTQYF.

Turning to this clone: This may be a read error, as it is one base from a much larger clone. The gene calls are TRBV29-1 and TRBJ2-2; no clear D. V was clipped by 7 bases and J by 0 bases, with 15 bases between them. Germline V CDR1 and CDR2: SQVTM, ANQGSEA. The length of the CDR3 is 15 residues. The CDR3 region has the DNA TGCAGCGCCGTCCCGGGCCGTTCGAACACCGGGGAGCTGTTTTTT. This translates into CSAVPGRSNTGELFF.

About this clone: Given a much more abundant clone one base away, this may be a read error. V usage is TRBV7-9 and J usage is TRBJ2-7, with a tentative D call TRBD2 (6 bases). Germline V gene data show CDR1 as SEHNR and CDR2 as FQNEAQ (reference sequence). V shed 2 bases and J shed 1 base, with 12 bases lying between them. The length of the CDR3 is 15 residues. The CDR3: CASSLCPGVSYEQYF. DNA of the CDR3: TGTGCCAGCAGCTTATGTCCGGGGGTGTCCTACGAGCAGTACTTC.

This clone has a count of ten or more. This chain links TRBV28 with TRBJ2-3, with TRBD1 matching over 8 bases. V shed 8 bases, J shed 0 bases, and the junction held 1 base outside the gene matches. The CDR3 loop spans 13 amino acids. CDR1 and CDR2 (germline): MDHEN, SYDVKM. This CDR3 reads CASRDRSTDTQYF. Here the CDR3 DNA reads TGTGCCAGCCGGGACAGGAGCACAGATACGCAGTATTTT.

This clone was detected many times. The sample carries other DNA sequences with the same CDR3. The CDR3 bases are TGTGCCAGCAGTTTTGGCGGGTTTTCCACAGATACGCAGTATTTT. This encodes CASSFGGFSTDTQYF. The chain links TRBV12-3 or TRBV12-4 to TRBJ2-3, with D possibly TRBD2 on 5 matching bases. Trimming cost V 3 bases and J 2 bases, with 12 bases left between them. The CDR3 sequence is 15 residues long.

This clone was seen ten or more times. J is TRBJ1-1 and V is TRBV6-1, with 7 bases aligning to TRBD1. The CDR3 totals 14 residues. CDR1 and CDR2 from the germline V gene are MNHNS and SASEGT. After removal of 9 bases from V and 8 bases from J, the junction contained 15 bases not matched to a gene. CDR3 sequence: CASSLRDRGVEAFF. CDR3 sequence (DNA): TGTGCCAGTAGTCTGAGGGACAGAGGGGTCGAAGCTTTCTTT.

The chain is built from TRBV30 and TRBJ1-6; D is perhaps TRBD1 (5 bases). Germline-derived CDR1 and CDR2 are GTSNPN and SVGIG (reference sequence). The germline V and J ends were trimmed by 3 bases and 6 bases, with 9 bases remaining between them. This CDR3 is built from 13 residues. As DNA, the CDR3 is TGTGCCTGGAGGGGACTTGGTAATTCACCCCTCCACTTT. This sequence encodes CAWRGLGNSPLHF.

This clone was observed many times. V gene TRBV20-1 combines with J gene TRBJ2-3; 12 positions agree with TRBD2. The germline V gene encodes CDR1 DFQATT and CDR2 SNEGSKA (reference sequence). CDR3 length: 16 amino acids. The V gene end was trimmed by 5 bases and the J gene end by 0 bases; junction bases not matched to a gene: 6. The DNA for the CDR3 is TGCAGTGCTCGTCTAGCGGGAGGGTCTAGCACAGATACGCAGTATTTT. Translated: CSARLAGGSSTDTQYF.